This T cell receptor (beta chain) originates from a study of Ad26.COV2.S vaccination and SARS-CoV-2 variants. Study results and limitations: Across vaccine and placebo recipients, the breadth of non-spike TCRs was similar. The TCR breadth and depth analyses may have produced an underestimate of total T cell responses. Vaccinees showed greater spike-specific TCR breadth than placebo recipients. Vaccinees reportedly had broad spike-specific CD8+ and CD4+ T cell responses.

Comment on this clone: Antigen specificity is unknown.

The CDR3 has 17 residues. CDR1 SGDLS and CDR2 YYNGEE come from the germline V gene. The V gene end was trimmed by 1 base and the J gene end by 5 bases; junction bases not matched to a gene: 12. Assay: immunoSEQ multiplex PCR; the TCRdb copy retains only in-frame clones and omits some. The table lists nearly 95,000 clones, under 90% of them singletons. The specimen was peripheral blood, collected after recovery from COVID-19. This TCR was sampled from a human donor who had recovered from COVID-19. The rearrangement links TRBV9 to TRBJ2-1; 7 nucleotides align to TRBD2. Here the CDR3 reads CASSVNIQASGNNEQFF. In nucleotides, the CDR3 is TGTGCCAGCAGCGTAAATATCCAGGCTAGCGGTAACAATGAGCAGTTCTTC.